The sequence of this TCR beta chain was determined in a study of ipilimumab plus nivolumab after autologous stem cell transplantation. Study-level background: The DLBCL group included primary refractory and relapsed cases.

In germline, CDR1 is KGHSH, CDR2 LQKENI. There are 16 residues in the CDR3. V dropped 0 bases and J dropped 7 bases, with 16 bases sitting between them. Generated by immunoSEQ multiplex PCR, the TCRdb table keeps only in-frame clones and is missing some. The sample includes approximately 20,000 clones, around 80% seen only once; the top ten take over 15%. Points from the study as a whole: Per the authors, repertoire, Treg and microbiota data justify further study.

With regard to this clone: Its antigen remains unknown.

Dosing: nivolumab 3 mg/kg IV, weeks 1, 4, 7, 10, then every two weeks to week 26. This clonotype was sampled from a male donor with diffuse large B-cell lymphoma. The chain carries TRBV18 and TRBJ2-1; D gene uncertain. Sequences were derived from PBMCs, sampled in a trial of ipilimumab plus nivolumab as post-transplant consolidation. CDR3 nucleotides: TGTGCCAGCTCACCACCGAGTAGGCCGGGCAAAAATGAGCAGTTCTTC. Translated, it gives CASSPPSRPGKNEQFF.